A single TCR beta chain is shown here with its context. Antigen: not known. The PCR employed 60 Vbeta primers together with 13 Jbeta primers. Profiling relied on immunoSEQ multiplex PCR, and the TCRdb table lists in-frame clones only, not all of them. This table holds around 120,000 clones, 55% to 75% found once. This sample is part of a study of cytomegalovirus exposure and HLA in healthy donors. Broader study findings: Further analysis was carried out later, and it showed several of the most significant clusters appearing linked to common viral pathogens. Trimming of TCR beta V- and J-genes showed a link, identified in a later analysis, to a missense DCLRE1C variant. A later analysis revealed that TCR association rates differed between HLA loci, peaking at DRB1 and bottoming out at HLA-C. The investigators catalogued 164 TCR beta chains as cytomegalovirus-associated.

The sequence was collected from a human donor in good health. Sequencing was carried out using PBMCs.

DNA for the CDR3: TGTGCCAGCAGCTGGGACGGGGGAGGTACCAATCAGCCCCAGCATTTT. Translation gives CASSWDGGGTNQPQHF. The V gene is TRBV5-5, the J gene TRBJ1-5; the D gene is possibly TRBD1 (5 bases). V lost 3 bases, J lost 3 bases, and 16 bases lay in between. The V gene's germline CDR1 is SGHKS and CDR2 YYEKEE (reference sequence). CDR3 size: 16 residues. The whole variable domain, filled in from reference TRBV5-5 and TRBJ1-5, reads DAGVTQSPTHLIKTRGQQVTLRCSPISGHKSVSWYQQVLGQGPQFIFQYYEKEERGRGNFPDRFSARQFPNYSSELNVNALLLGDSALYLCASSWDGGGTNQPQHFGDGTRLSIL.